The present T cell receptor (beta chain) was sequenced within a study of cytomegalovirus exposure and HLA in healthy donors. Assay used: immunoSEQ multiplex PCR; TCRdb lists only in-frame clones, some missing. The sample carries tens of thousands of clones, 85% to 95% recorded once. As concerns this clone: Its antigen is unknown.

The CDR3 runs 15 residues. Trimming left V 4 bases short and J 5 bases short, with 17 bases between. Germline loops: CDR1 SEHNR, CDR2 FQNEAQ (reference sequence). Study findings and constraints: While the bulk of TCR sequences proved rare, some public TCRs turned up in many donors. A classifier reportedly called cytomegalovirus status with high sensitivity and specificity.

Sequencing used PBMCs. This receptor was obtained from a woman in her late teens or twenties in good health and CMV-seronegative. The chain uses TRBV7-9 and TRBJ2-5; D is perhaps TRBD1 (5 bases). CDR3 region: CASSSGGAEGETQYF. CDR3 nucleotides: TGTGCCAGCAGCTCCGGTGGGGCGGAAGGTGAGACCCAGTACTTC. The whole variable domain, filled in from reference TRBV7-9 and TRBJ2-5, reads DTGVSQNPRHKITKRGQNVTFRCDPISEHNRLYWYRQTLGQGPEFLTYFQNEAQLEKSRLLSDRFSAERPKGSFSTLEIQRTEQGDSAMYLCASSSGGAEGETQYFGPGTRLLVL.